This TCR beta chain is drawn from a study of blood T cell repertoires in COVID-19. Study summary: Some COVID-19 samples were acute and others convalescent; all came from the United States, Italy and Spain. T cells, B-cell-depleted T cells, or PBMCs provided the cDNA or gDNA that served as material.

As originally analysed: Amplification of reference gene primers was used by the study to estimate nucleated cell counts. Using immunoSEQ multiplex PCR, the repertoire was profiled, and TCRdb retains in-frame clones only, with some absent. V and J calls and clone size are as listed in that table; D and trimming were resolved from the DNA. The table lists tens of thousands of clones, roughly 84% of them singletons. The CDR3 covers 20 residues. In germline, CDR1 is SGDLS, CDR2 YYNGEE. V gave up 0 bases and J gave up 5 bases; unmatched junction bases: 16. The chain carries TRBV9 and TRBJ2-1; TRBD2 aligns across 11 bases. Sequencing was carried out using peripheral blood. The sequence derives from a man in his fifties or sixties with acute or convalescent COVID-19. CDR3 region: CASSVGVAGGLSFRDNEQFF. CDR3 nucleotides: TGTGCCAGCAGCGTAGGGGTAGCGGGAGGGCTCAGCTTTAGGGACAATGAGCAGTTCTTC.